This TCR beta chain stems from a study of blood T cell repertoires in COVID-19. Overall study: Some COVID-19 samples were acute and others convalescent; all came from the United States, Italy and Spain. PBMCs, B-cell-depleted T cells, or T cells provided the cDNA or gDNA that made up the material.

Ages ranged from about 18 to 89 years, with residence in about two dozen US areas. Cohort 3 recovered donors had two negative PCRs, clearance, or symptom resolution. V gave up 4 bases and J gave up 6 bases; unmatched junction bases: 9. CDR1 SGHNT and CDR2 YYREEE come from the germline V gene (reference sequence). This CDR3 region has 15 residues. The repertoire was sequenced with immunoSEQ multiplex PCR; TCRdb's copy has only in-frame clones and lacks some. This table has 390,000 or so clones, 80% to 85% appearing once. The chain joins TRBV5-4 to TRBJ2-1; 8 positions agree with TRBD2. The sequence was obtained from a woman between 45 and 60 years old who had recovered from COVID-19. The material sequenced was PBMCs or T cells enriched from blood (not recorded which). The CDR3 protein is CASSHIGSGGNEQFF. The CDR3 DNA is TGTGCCAGCAGCCACATTGGCAGCGGGGGCAATGAGCAGTTCTTC.